Reported below is one T cell receptor (beta chain). Antigen: not known. TCRdb's table, derived via immunoSEQ multiplex PCR, lists solely in-frame clones and lacks some. The table lists about 31,000 clones, approximately 83% of them singletons. The data are from a study of graft-versus-host responses after intestinal transplantation. This CDR3 region has 15 residues. Germline V gives CDR1 SEHNR, CDR2 FQNEAQ (reference sequence). V dropped 8 bases and J dropped 6 bases, with 17 bases sitting between them. The study's findings and limits: Elevated graft-versus-host to host-versus-graft clonal ratios in allografts were recorded for patients with graft-donor T cell macrochimerism.

Specimen: unstimulated CD8+ T cells sorted from spleen or lymph node cells, collected before intestinal transplant. The chain is built from TRBV7-9 and TRBJ1-6, with a tentative D call TRBD1 (5 bases). The TCR comes from a human donor who received an intestinal transplant. For the CDR3, the DNA is TGTGCCAGCGCCAGGGTTGATGATTTTAATTCACCCCTCCACTTT. Its translation: CASARVDDFNSPLHF.